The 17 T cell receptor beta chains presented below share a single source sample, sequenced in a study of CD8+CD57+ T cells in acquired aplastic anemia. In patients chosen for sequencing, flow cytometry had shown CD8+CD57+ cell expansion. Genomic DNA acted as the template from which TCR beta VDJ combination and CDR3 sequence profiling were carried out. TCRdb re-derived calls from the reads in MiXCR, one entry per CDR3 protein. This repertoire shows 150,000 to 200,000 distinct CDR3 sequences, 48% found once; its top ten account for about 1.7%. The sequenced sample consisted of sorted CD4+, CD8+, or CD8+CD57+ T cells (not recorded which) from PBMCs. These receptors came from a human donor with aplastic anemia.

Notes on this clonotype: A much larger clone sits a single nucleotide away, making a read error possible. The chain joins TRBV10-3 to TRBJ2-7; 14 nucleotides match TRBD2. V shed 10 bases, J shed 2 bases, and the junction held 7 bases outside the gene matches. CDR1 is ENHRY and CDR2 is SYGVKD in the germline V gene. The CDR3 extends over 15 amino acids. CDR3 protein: CASKGGLAGAYEQYF. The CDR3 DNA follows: TGTGCCAGCAAGGGGGGACTAGCGGGAGCCTACGAGCAGTACTTC.

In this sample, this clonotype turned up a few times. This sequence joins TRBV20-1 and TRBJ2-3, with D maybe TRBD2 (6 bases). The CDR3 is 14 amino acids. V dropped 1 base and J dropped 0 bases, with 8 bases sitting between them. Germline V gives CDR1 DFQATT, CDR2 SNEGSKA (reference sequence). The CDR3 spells CSARVSGSTDTQYF. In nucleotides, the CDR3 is TGCAGTGCTAGAGTTAGCGGCAGCACAGATACGCAGTATTTT.

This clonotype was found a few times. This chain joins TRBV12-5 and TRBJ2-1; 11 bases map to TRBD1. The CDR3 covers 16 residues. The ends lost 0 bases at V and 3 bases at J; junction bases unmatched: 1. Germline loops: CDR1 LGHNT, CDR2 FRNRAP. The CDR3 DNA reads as TGTGCTAGTGGTTTGGTGGACAGGGGGCTCTACAATGAGCAGTTCTTC. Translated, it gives CASGLVDRGLYNEQFF. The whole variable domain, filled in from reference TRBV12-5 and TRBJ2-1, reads DARVTQTPRHKVTEMGQEVTMRCQPILGHNTVFWYRQTMMQGLELLAYFRNRAPLDDSGMPKDRFSAEMPDATLATLKIQPSEPRDSAVYFCASGLVDRGLYNEQFFGPGTRLTVL.

CDR3: CSARDGTSGTNTQYF. The DNA of the CDR3 is TGCAGTGCTAGAGATGGGACTAGCGGGACGAATACGCAGTATTTT. The V and J genes are TRBV20-1 and TRBJ2-3; 13 nucleotides match TRBD2. Germline values: CDR1 DFQATT, CDR2 SNEGSKA (reference sequence). Germline trimming cut 0 bases from V and 7 bases from J; bases unmatched to any gene: 4. This CDR3 spans 15 amino acids.

The CDR3 loop reads CASSLTFNSPLHF. The CDR3, as DNA: TGTGCCAGCAGTCTCACGTTTAATTCACCCCTCCACTTT. This sequence joins TRBV7-2 and TRBJ1-6; D is unresolved. This CDR3 has 13 residues. Looked up from germline, CDR1 is SGHTA and CDR2 is FQGNSA. V was pared by 6 bases and J by 6 bases, with 9 bases between.

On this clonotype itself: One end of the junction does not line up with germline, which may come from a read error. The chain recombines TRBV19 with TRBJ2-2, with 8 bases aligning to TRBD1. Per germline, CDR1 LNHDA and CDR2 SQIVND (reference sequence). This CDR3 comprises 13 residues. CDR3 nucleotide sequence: TGTGCCAGCCGGGGACAGGACACCTGGGAGCTGTTTTTT. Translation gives CASRGQDTWELFF. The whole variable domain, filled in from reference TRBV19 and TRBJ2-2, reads DGGITQSPKYLFRKEGQNVTLSCEQNLNHDAMYWYRQDPGQGLRLIYYSQIVNDFQKGDIAEGYSVSREKKESFPLTVTSAQKNPTAFYLCASRGQDTWELFFGEGSRLTVL.

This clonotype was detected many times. The CDR3: CASSSLRGQETQYF. CDR3 DNA sequence: TGTGCCAGCAGCTCCCTCCGGGGCCAAGAGACCCAGTACTTC. This chain links TRBV11-2 with TRBJ2-5, with a weak D call TRBD2 (5 bases). V lost 4 bases and J lost 1, with 10 bases in between. Germline CDR1 reads SGHAT; CDR2 reads FQNNGV. The CDR3 extends over 14 amino acids.

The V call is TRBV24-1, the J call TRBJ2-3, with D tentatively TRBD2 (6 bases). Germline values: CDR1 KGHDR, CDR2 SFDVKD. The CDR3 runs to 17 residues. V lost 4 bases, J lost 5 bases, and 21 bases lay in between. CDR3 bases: TGTGCCACCAGTGAGCCAGCCGGGGGAGTGGTGGGAGATACGCAGTATTTT. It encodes CATSEPAGGVVGDTQYF.

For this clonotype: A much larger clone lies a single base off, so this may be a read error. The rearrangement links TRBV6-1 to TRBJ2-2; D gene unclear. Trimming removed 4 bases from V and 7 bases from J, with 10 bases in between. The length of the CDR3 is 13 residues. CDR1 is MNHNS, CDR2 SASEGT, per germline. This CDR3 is CASSAVFLGELFF. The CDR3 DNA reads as TGTGCCAGCAGTGCAGTGTTTCTCGGGGAGCTGTTTTTT.

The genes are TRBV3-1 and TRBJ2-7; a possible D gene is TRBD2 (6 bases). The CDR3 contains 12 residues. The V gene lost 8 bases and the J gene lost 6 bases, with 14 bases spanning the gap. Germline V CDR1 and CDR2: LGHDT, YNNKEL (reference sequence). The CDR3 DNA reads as TGTGCCAGCCGGGGGAGCGGTTCCGAGCAGTACTTC. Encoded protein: CASRGSGSEQYF.

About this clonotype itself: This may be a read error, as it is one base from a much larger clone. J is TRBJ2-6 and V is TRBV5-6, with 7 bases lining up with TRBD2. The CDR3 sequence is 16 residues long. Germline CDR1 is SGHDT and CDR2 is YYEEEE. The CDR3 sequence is CASSPRASGGANALTF. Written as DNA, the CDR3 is TGTGCCAGCAGCCCGCGAGCTAGCGGTGGGGCCAACGCCCTGACTTTC.

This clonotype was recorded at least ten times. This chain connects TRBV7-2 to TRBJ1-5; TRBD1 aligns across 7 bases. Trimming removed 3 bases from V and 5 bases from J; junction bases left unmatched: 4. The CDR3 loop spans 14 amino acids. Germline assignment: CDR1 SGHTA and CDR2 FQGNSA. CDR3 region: CASSLSGQDQPQHF. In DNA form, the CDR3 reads TGTGCCAGCAGCTTGAGTGGACAGGATCAGCCCCAGCATTTT.

The CDR3 reads CASSERAGGSYEQYF. Here the CDR3 DNA reads TGTGCCAGCAGTGAACGAGCGGGAGGTAGTTACGAGCAGTACTTC. This chain connects TRBV2 to TRBJ2-7; 9 bases are a match to TRBD2. The CDR3 is 15 residues long. V was pared by 2 bases and J by 4 bases, with 6 bases of the junction left unmatched. CDR1 and CDR2 (germline): SNHLY, FYNNEI. Full variable domain (outside the CDR3, taken from reference TRBV2 and TRBJ2-7): EPEVTQTPSHQVTQMGQEVILRCVPISNHLYFYWYRQILGQKVEFLVSFYNNEISEKSEIFDDQFSVERPDGSNFTLKIRSTKLEDSAMYFCASSERAGGSYEQYFGPGTRLTVT.

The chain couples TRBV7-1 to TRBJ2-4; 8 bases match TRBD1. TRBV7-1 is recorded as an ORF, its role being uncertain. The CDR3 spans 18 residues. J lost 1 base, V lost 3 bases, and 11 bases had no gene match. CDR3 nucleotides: TGTGCCAGCAGCTCCCGAGGAGCAGGGGGCGCGGCCAAAAACATTCAGTACTTC. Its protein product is CASSSRGAGGAAKNIQYF.

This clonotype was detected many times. CDR3 DNA: TGCAGTGCTAGAGAATCCTCAGGGATCACAGATACGCAGTATTTT. It is translated as CSARESSGITDTQYF. V usage is TRBV20-1 and J usage is TRBJ2-3; D is possibly TRBD1 (5 bases). Trimming left V 0 bases short and J 2 bases short, with 12 bases between. The germline V gene encodes CDR1 DFQATT and CDR2 SNEGSKA (reference sequence). The CDR3 is 15 residues long.

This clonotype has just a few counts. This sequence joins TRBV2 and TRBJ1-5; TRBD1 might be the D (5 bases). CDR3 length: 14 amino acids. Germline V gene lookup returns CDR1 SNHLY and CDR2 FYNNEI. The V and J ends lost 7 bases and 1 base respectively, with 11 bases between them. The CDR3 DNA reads TGTGCCAGCACAGGGATGGGAAGCAATCAGCCCCAGCATTTT. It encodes CASTGMGSNQPQHF.

CDR3 bases: TGCAGTGCTAGAGAGGCTAGCGGGGGGCGGGCAGATACGCAGTATTTT. It codes for CSAREASGGRADTQYF. The chain joins TRBV20-1 to TRBJ2-3; 11 bases map to TRBD2. With 0 bases clipped from V and 4 bases from J, the junction kept 6 bases outside the gene matches. CDR1 is DFQATT and CDR2 is SNEGSKA in the germline V gene (reference sequence). There are 16 residues in the CDR3.